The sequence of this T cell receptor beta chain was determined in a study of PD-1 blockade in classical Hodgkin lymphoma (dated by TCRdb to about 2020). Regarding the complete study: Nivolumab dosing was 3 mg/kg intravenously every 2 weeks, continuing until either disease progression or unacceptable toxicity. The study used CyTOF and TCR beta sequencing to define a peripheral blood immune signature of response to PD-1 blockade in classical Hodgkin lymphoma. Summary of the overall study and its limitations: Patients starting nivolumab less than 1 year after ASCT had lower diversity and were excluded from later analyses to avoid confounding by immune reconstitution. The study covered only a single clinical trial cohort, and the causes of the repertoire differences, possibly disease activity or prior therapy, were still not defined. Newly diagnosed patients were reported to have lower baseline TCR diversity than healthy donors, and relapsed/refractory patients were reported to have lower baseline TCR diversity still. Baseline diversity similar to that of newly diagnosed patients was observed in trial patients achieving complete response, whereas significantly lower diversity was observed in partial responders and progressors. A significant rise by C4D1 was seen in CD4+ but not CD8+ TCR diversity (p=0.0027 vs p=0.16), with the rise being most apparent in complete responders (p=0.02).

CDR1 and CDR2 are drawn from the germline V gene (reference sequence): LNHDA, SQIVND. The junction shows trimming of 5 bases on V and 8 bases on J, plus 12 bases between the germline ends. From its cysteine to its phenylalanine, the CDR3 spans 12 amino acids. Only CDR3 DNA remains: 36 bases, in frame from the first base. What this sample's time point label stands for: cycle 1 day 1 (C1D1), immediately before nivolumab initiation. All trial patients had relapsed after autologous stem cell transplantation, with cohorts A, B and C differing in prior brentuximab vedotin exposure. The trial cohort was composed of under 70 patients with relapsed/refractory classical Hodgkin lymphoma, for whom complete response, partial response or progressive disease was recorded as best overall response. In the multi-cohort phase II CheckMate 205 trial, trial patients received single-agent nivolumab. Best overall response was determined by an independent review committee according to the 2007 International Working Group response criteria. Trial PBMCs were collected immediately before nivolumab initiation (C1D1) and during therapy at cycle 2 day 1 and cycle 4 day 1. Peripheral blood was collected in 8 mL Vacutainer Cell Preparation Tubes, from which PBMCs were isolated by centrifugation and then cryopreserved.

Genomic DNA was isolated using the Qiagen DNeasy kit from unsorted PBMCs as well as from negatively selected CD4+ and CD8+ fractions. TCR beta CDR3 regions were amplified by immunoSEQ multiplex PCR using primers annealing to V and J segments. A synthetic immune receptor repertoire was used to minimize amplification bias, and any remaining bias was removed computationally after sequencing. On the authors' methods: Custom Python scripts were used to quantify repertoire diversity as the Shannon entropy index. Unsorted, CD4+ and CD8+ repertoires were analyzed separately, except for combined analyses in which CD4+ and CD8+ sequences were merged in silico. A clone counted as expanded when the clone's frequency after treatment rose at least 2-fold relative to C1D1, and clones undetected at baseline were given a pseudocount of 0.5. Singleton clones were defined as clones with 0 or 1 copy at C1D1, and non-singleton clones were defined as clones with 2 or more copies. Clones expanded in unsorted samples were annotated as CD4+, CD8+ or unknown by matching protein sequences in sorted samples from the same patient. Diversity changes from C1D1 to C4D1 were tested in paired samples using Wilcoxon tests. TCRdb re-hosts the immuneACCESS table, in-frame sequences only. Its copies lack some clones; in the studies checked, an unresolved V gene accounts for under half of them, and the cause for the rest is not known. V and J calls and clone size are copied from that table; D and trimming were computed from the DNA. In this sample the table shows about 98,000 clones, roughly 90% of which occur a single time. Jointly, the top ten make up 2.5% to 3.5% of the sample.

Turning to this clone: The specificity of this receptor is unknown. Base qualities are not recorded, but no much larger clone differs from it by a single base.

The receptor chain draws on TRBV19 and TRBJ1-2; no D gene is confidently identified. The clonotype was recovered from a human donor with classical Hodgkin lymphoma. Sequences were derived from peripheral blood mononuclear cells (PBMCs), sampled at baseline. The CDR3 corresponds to CASSSGLGGYTF. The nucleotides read TGTGCCAGTAGTTCCGGTCTGGGGGGCTACACCTTC.